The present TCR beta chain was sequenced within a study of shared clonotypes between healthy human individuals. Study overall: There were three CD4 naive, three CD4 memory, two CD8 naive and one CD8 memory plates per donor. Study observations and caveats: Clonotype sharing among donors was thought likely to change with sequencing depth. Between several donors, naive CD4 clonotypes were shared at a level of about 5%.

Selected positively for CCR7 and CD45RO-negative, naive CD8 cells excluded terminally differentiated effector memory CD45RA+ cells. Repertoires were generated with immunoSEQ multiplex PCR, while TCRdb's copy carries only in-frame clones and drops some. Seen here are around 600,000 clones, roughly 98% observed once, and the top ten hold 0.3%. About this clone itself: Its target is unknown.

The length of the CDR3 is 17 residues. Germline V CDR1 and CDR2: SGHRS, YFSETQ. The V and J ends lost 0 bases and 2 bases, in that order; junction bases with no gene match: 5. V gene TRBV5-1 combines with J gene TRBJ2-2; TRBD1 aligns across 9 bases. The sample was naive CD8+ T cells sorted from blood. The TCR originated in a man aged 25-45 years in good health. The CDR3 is CASSLDRGLANTGELFF. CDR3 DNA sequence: TGCGCCAGCAGCTTGGACAGGGGGCTAGCCAACACCGGGGAGCTGTTTTTT. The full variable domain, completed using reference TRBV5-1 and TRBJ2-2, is KAGVTQTPRYLIKTRGQQVTLSCSPISGHRSVSWYQQTPGQGLQFLFEYFSETQRNKGNFPGRFSGRQFSNSRSEMNVSTLELGDSALYLCASSLDRGLANTGELFFGEGSRLTVL.